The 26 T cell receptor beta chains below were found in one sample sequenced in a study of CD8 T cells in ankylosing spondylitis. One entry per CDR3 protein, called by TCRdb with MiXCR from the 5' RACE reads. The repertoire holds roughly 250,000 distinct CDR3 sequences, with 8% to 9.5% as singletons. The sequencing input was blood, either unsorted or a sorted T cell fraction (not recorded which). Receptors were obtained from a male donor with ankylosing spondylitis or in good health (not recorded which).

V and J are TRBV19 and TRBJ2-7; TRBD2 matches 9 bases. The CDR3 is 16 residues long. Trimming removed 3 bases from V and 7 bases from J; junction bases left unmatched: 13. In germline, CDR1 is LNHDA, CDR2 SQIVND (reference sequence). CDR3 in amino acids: CASSMWREGPTKEQYF. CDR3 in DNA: TGTGCCAGTAGTATGTGGCGGGAGGGCCCTACGAAGGAGCAGTACTTC.

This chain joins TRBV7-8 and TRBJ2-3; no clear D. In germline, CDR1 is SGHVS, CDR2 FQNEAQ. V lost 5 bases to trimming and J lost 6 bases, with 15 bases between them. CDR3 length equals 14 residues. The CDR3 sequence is CASSHLGRSDTQYF. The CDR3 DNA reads TGTGCCAGCAGCCACCTCGGACGGAGCGATACGCAGTATTTT.

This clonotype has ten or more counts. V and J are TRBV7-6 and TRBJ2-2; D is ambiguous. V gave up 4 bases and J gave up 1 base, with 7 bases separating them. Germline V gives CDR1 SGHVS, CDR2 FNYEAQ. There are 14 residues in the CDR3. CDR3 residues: CASSWRQNTGELFF. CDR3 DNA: TGTGCCAGCAGCTGGAGACAGAACACCGGGGAGCTGTTTTTT.

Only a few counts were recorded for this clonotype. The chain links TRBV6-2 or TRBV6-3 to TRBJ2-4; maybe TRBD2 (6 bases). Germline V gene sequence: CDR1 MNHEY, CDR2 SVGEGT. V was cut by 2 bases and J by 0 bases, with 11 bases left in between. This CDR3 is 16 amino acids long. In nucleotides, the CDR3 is TGTGCCAGCAGTTACAGTGCGGGGCTAGCCAAAAACATTCAGTACTTC. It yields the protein CASSYSAGLAKNIQYF.

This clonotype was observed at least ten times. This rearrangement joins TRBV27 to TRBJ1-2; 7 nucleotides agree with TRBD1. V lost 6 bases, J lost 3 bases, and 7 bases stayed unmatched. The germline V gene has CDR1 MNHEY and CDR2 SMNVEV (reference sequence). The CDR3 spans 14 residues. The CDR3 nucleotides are TGTGCCAGCAGGCCGACAGGGACTGACTATGGCTACACCTTC. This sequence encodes CASRPTGTDYGYTF.

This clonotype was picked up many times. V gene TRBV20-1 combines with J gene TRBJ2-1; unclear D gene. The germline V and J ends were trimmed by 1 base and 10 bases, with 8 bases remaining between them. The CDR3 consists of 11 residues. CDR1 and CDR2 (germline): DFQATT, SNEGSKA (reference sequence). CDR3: CSARARQEQFF. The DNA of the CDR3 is TGCAGTGCTAGAGCTAGGCAAGAGCAGTTCTTC.

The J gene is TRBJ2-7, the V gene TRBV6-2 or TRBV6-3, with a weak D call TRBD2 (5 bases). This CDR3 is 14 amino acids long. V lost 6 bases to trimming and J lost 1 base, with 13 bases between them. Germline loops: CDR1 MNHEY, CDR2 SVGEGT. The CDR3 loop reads CASSARGGSYEQYF. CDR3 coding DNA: TGTGCCAGCAGCGCCCGTGGCGGGTCCTACGAGCAGTACTTC.

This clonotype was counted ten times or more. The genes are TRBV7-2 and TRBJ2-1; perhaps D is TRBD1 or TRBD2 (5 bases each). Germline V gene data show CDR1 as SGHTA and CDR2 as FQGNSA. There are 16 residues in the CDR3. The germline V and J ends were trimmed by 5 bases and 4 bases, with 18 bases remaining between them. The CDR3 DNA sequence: TGTGCCAGCAGCCCCAAATCCGGGACGGTGTACAATGAGCAGTTCTTC. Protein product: CASSPKSGTVYNEQFF. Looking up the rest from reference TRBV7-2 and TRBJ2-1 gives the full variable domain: GAGVSQSPSNKVTEKGKDVELRCDPISGHTALYWYRQSLGQGLEFLIYFQGNSAPDKSGLPSDRFSAERTGGSVSTLTIQRTQQEDSAVYLCASSPKSGTVYNEQFFGPGTRLTVL.

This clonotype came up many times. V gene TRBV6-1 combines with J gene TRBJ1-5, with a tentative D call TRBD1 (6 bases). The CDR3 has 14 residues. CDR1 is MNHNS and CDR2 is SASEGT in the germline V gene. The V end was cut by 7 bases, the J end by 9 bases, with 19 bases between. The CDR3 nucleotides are TGTGCCAGCACCCCCCGGCAGGGGAATTCGCCCCAGCATTTT. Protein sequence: CASTPRQGNSPQHF.

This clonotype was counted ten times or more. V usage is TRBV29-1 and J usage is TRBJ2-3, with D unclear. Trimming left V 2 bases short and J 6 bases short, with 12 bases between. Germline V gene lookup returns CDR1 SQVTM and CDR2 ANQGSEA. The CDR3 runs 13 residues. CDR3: CSVELRGPDTQYF. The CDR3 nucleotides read TGCAGCGTTGAACTAAGAGGTCCCGATACGCAGTATTTT.

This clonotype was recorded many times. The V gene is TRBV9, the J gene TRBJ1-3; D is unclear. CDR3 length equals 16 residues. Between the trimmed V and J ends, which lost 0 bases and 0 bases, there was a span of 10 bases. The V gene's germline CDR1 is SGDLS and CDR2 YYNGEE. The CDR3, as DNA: TGTGCCAGCAGCGTAGATTTGGGCAGCTCTGGAAACACCATATATTTT. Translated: CASSVDLGSSGNTIYF.

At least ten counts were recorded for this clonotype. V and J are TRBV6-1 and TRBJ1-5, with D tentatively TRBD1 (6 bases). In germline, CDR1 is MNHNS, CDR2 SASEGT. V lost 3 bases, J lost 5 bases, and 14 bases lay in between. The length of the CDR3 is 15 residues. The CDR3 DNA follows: TGTGCCAGCAGTGACCGGGGGCGCATGGATCAGCCCCAGCATTTT. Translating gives CASSDRGRMDQPQHF.

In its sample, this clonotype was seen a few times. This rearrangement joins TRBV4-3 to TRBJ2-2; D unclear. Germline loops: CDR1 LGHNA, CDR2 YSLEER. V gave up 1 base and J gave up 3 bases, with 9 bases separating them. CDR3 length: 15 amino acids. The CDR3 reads CASSQVGRDTGELFF. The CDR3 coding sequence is TGCGCCAGCAGCCAAGTCGGAAGGGACACCGGGGAGCTGTTTTTT.

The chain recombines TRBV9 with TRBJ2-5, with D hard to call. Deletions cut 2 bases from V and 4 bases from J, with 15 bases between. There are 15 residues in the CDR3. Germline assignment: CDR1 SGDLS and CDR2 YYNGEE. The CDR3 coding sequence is TGTGCCAGCAGCGTGTTCCCGGGCCCTATAGAGACCCAGTACTTC. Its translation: CASSVFPGPIETQYF.

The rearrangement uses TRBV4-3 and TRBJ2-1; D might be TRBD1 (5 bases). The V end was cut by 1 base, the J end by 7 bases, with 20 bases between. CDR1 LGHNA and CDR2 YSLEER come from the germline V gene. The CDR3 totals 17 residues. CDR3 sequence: CASSQVRGREVGNEQFF. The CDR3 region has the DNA TGCGCCAGCAGCCAAGTAAGGGGCAGGGAAGTCGGGAATGAGCAGTTCTTC.

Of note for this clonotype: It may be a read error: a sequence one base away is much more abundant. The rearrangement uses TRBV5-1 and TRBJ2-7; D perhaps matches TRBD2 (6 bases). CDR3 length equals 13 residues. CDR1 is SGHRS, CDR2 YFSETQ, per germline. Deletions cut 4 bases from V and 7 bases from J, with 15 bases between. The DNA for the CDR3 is TGCGCCAGCAGCCTGGACTCCGGAGGGGAGCAGTACTTC. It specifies CASSLDSGGEQYF.

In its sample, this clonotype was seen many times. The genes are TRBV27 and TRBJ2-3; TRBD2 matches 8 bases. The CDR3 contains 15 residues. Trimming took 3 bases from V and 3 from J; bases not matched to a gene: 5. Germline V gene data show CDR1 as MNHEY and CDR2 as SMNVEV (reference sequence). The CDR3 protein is CASSLTSVITDTQYF. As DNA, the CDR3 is TGTGCCAGCAGTTTGACTAGCGTTATTACAGATACGCAGTATTTT.

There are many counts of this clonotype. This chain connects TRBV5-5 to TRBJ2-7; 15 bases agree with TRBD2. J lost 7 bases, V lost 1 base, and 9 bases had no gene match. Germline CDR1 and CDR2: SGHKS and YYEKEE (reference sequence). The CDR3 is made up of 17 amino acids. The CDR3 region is CASSLSGTSGGFEEQYF. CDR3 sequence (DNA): TGTGCCAGCAGCTTGTCCGGGACTAGCGGGGGGTTTGAAGAGCAGTACTTC.

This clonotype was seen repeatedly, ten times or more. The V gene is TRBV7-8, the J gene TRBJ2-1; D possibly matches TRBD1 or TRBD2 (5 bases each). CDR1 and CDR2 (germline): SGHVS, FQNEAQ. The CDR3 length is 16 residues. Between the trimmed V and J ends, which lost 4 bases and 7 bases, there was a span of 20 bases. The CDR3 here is CASSSRDQAVGNEQFF. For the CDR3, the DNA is TGTGCCAGCAGCTCCCGGGACCAAGCAGTCGGGAATGAGCAGTTCTTC.

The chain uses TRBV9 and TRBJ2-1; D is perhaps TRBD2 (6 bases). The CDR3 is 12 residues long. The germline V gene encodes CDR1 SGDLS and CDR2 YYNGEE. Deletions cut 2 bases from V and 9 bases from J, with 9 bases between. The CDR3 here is CASSVPGGEQFF. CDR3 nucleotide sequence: TGTGCCAGCAGCGTCCCCGGGGGTGAGCAGTTCTTC.

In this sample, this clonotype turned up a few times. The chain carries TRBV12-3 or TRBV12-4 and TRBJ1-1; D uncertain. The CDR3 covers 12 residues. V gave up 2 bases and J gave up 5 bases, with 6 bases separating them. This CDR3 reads CASSLRVTEAFF. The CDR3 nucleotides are TGTGCCAGCAGTTTAAGGGTTACTGAAGCTTTCTTT.

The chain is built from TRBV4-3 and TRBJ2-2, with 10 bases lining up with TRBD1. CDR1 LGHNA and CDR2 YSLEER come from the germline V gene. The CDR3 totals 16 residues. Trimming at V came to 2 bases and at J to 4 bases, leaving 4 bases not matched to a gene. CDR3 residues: CASSQPGQGSTGELFF. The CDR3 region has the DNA TGCGCCAGCAGCCAACCGGGACAGGGGAGCACCGGGGAGCTGTTTTTT.

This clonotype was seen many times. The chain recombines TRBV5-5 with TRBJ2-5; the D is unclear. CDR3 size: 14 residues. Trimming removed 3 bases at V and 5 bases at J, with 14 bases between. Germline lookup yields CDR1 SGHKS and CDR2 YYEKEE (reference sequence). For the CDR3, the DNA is TGTGCCAGCAGCTCCCGATGGGTCAGCGAGACCCAGTACTTC. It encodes CASSSRWVSETQYF.

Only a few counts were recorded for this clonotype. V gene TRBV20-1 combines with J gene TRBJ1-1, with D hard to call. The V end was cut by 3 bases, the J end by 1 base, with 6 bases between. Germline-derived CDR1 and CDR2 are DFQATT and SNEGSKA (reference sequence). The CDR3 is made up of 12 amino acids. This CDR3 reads CSASTANTEAFF. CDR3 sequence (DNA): TGCAGTGCTAGCACAGCGAACACTGAAGCTTTCTTT.

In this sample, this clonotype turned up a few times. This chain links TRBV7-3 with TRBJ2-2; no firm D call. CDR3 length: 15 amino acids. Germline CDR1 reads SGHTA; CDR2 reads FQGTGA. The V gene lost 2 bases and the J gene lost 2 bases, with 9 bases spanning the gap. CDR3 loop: CASSLGLENTGELFF. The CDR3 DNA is TGTGCCAGCAGCTTAGGTTTGGAAAACACCGGGGAGCTGTTTTTT.

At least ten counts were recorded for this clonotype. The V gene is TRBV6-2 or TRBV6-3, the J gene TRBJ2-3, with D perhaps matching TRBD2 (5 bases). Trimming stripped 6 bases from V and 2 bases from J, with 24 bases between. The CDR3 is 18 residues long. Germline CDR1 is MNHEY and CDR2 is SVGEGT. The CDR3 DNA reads TGTGCCAGCAGCCACATCCCGGGTGATCGGGGAACCACAGATACGCAGTATTTT. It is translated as CASSHIPGDRGTTDTQYF.